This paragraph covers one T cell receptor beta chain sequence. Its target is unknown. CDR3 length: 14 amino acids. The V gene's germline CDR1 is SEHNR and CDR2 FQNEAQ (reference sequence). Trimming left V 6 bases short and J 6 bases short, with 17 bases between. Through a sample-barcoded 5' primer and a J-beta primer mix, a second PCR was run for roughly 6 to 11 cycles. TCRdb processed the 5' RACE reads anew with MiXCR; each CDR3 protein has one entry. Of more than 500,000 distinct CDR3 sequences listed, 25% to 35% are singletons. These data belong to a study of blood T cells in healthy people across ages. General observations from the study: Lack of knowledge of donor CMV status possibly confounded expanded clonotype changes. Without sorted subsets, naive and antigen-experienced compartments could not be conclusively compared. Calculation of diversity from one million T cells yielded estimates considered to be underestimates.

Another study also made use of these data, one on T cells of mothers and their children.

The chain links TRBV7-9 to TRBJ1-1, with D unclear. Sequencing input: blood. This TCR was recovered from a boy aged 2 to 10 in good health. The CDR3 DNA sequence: TGTGCCAGCAGGGGTAACGGTGGTAAGGCTGAAGCTTTCTTT. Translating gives CASRGNGGKAEAFF.